This T cell receptor (beta chain) came from a study of CD8 T cells in cerebrospinal fluid in Alzheimer's disease. Germline lookup yields CDR1 SGDLS and CDR2 YYNGEE. The CDR3 totals 14 residues. Participants were all in good physical condition and free of acute infection. From the 10x single-cell sequencing reads, TCRdb lists one entry per CDR3 protein and no DNA. Listed are about 1,200 distinct CDR3 sequences; 7.5% to 9.5% falls within the top ten. This clonotype is deemed medium-sized by its frequency. What it binds is unknown. Study-level results: Expanded clones of at least 3% were commoner in Alzheimer's patients than healthy subjects.

This receptor was identified in a human donor with Alzheimer's disease. What was sequenced was cerebrospinal fluid. The rearrangement links TRBV9 to TRBJ2-3; no DNA is available, so the TRBD1 call from TCRdb remains unchecked. CDR3 protein: CASNPGWGTDTQYF.